The source of this T cell receptor beta chain is a study of shared clonotypes between healthy human individuals (dated by TCRdb to the early 2020s). Broadly, across the study: A couple of women and a few men aged 18 to 49 years were included in the cohort. For each donor, CD4 naive and CD4 memory were each given three plates, CD8 naive was given two plates, and CD8 memory was given one plate. To estimate repertoire size and how much clonotype sharing occurs between individuals, the study deeply sequenced the blood TCR repertoires of five healthy adults. Libraries were prepared and TCR repertoires were sequenced by different laboratories using diverse techniques, in order to increase sequencing depth and limit assay-specific biases. Leukapheresis yielded between about 0.85 and 9.5 billion PBMCs per donor.

Looking up the germline V gene yields CDR1 SGHRS and CDR2 YFSETQ. V and J are trimmed by 7 bases and 3 bases, and the gene matches miss 9 bases of the junction. The CDR3 holds 15 amino acids from the cysteine to the phenylalanine. Solely the CDR3 DNA is kept, with 45 bases framed from the first base. As for this clone: Its antigen is not yet known. The input lacks base qualities; no much larger clone sits a single base away.

Using the deep immunoSEQ assay, multiplex PCR amplified TCR CDR3 regions from genomic DNA. Genomic DNA extracted from each cell subset was distributed evenly over all wells of several immunoSEQ 96-well plates, and each plate served as one replicate. For sorted subsets, around 200 ng genomic DNA, equal to tens of thousands of T cell genomes, was loaded into each replicate PCR. Purified libraries were quantified with a Qubit 3.0 fluorometer, sized on a Bioanalyzer 2100, and re-quantified with the KAPA Library Quantification kit. Each immunoSEQ 96-well plate was sequenced on its own single-read 150-cycle Illumina NextSeq 550 flow cell. On the study's bioinformatics: Because the immunoSEQ output held only junctional sequences and lacked quality scores, the filtering could not match the filtering applied to full-length reads. To assign V/J genes and CDR3, sequences were annotated using PyIR, a Python wrapper for IgBLAST v1.9, with IMGT germline references. Reads were removed for weak V/J assignments (E-value above 1e-6), missing CDR3, stop codons, out-of-frame junctions, or ambiguous translated residues. A V3J clonotype was defined by an identical inferred V gene, J gene, and CDR3 amino acid sequence. The percentage overlap between two repertoires was calculated by dividing the number of shared unique clonotypes by the size of the smaller repertoire. Three approaches were used to assess repertoire richness: RTK rarefaction, the Chao1 estimator, and Recon v2.1 estimates of unobserved clonotypes. Generation probabilities for all TCRbeta clonotypes obtained by the gDNA method from a few donors were computed using OLGA. TCRdb holds this immuneACCESS table with in-frame rearrangements only. Some clones are missing; in checked studies, unresolved V genes explain under half, and the rest has no known cause. For V, J and clone size, that table is used; D and trimming come from the DNA. The sample includes about 990,000 clones, with approximately 78% observed a single time. The ten largest clones take up 0.6% to 0.7% of the sample.

Overall results and qualifications from the work: Even with the large sequencing depth, rarefaction of the sorted-subset datasets indicated that sequencing was incomplete. The genetic and exposure-history diversity represented was limited by the small number of donors. Clonotypes shared by all four sorted-subset donors showed higher generation probabilities than non-shared clonotypes. Naive subsets generally had larger estimated clonotype richness than memory subsets. Based on pairwise subsampling, the degree of clonotype sharing among donors was expected to be affected by sequencing depth. Sharing across four donors was observed for about 4.8% of naive CD4, 3.5% of naive CD8, roughly 2.4% of memory CD4, and approximately 0.41% of memory CD8 clonotypes. Sampling was restricted to blood, and TCR repertoires in tissues likely differ from the TCR repertoires found in blood.

The donors were healthy, HIV-negative adults who had no recently reported acute infections or vaccinations. Every donor was a Caucasian adult living in Nashville, Tennessee, USA. Magnetic negative selection was used to enrich CD4+ T cells, after which naive cells were positively selected on CD45RA and the negative fraction became the memory subset. Blood was collected by leukapheresis, and PBMCs were isolated by Ficoll-Histopaque density gradient centrifugation and then cryopreserved in liquid nitrogen vapor phase. Purity and quantity of every magnetically sorted T cell population were checked by analytical flow cytometry. From each sorted fraction, genomic DNA was isolated and quantified by UV absorbance on a Nanodrop 2000c.

Sequences were obtained from memory CD4+ T cells from PBMCs. What this sample's cell subset or site label stands for: CD45RA-negative fraction. The sequence was collected from a man younger than 30 in good health. Some clones in this sample may be carry-over from other donors' samples. This sequence uses TRBV5-1 and TRBJ2-3, and TRBD1 matches 9 of the central bases. The CDR3 region reads CASGQGSVTTDTQYF. In nucleotide form, the sequence is TGCGCCAGCGGACAGGGGAGTGTCACGACAGATACGCAGTATTTT.